This TCR beta chain was recovered during a study of spatial heterogeneity in lung cancer. This clonotype was counted many times. In TCRdb, the 5' RACE reads were re-called with MiXCR into one record per CDR3 protein. The table lists 13,000 or so distinct CDR3 sequences, less than 4.5% of them singletons. The time point here: sample taken at primary tumor resection. Germline CDR1 is LNHDA and CDR2 is SQIVND (reference sequence). V was shortened by 3 bases and J by 3 bases, with 7 bases between the two germline ends. The CDR3 loop spans 13 amino acids. The sample here was PBMCs, taken at surgery. This clonotype originated in a male donor with early-stage non-small cell lung cancer. The rearrangement links TRBV19 to TRBJ2-3; D gene unclear. CDR3 loop: CASSMAYTDTQYF. Written as DNA, the CDR3 is TGTGCCAGTAGTATGGCCTATACAGATACGCAGTATTTT.